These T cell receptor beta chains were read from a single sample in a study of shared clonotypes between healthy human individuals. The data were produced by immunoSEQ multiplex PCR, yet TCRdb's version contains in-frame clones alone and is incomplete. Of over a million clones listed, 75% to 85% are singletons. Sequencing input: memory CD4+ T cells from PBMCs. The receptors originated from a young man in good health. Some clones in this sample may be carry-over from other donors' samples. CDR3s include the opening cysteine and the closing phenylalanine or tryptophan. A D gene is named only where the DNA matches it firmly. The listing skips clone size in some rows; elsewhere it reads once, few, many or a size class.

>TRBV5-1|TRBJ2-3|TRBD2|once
CASSLGTITDTQYF
TGCGCCAGCAGCCTCGGGACTATCACAGATACGCAGTATTTT
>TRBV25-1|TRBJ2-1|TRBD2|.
CASSEGGRATSYNEQFF
TGTGCCAGCAGTGAAGGCGGGAGGGCCACATCCTACAATGAGCAGTTCTTC
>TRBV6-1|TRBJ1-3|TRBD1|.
CASREWDSFFGNTIYF
TGTGCCAGCAGAGAATGGGACAGCTTCTTTGGAAACACCATATATTTT
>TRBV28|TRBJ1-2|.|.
CASSLDSFYGYTF
TGTGCCAGCAGTTTGGACAGTTTCTATGGCTACACCTTC
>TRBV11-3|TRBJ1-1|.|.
CASSLAGGKAFF
TGTGCCAGCAGCTTAGCGGGGGGTAAAGCTTTCTTT
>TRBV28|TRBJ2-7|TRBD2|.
CASSLGGLGTSGRIRGRGQYF
TGTGCCAGCAGTTTGGGGGGGCTAGGAACTAGCGGGAGGATCCGTGGGCGTGGGCAGTACTTC
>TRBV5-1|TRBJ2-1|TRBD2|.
CASSFAGLAGGLAGNEQFF
TGCGCCAGCAGCTTTGCGGGACTAGCGGGAGGCCTGGCGGGTAATGAGCAGTTCTTC
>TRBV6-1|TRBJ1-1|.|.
CASSEMRETEAFF
TGTGCCAGCAGTGAAATGAGGGAGACTGAAGCTTTCTTT
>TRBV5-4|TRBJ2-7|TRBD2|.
CASSPGLAGGFDEQYF
TGTGCCAGCAGCCCGGGACTAGCGGGAGGGTTCGACGAGCAGTACTTC
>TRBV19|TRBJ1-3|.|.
CASKVYGSSGNTIYF
TGTGCCAGTAAAGTTTACGGGAGCTCTGGAAACACCATATATTTT
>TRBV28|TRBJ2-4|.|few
CASSRTAAKNIQYF
TGTGCCAGCAGTAGGACAGCAGCCAAAAACATTCAGTACTTC
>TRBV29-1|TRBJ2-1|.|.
CSAGRDYNEQFF
TGCAGCGCCGGACGGGATTACAATGAGCAGTTCTTC
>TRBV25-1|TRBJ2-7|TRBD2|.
CASSDSSPPSGESSHF
TGTGCCAGCAGTGACTCCTCCCCCCCTAGCGGGGAATCCTCGCACTTC
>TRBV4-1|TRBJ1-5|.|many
CASDTLEEPQHF
TGCGCCAGTGACACCCTAGAGGAGCCCCAGCATTTT
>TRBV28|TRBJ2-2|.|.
CASTRTQGAVF
TGTGCCAGCACCCGAACCCAGGGAGCTGTTTTT
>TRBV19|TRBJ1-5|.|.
CASSTQTDSLRNQPQHF
TGTGCCAGTAGTACCCAAACGGACAGTCTACGGAATCAGCCCCAGCATTTT
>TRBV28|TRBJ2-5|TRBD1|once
CASSLVRTGINKETQYF
TGTGCCAGCAGTTTAGTCCGGACAGGGATCAATAAAGAGACCCAGTACTTC
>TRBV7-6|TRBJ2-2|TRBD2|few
CASRTSGATGELFF
TGTGCCAGCCGAACTAGCGGAGCGACCGGGGAGCTGTTTTTT
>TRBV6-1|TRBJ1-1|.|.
CASRSRAGTEAFF
TGTGCCAGCAGGAGCAGGGCAGGGACTGAAGCTTTCTTT